This T cell receptor (beta chain) is from a study of shared clonotypes between healthy human individuals. Findings of the study overall: Naive subsets, compared against memory subsets, generally had larger estimated richness values. Shared clonotypes across all four donors exceeded non-shared ones in generation probability.

DNA at roughly 0.2 ug, roughly 27,000 T cell genomes, went into sorted-subset replicate PCRs. TCRdb's table, derived via immunoSEQ multiplex PCR, lists solely in-frame clones and lacks some. The repertoire consists of approximately 2.3 million clones, with 85% to 95% occurring once and the leading ten covering 0.39%. Recent vaccinations or acute infections were absent in the healthy HIV-negative adult donors. A note on this clone: Its cognate antigen is unknown.

Sequencing input: naive CD4+ T cells from PBMCs. The subset: CD45RA+ positively selected. This sequence originates from a man aged 18 to 29 in good health. Some clones in this sample may be carry-over from other donors' samples.

The chain's CDR3 is CASSLALRAPQYF. The CDR3 DNA reads as TGTGCCAGCAGCTTAGCGCTCAGGGCTCCGCAGTATTTT. The genes are TRBV7-2 and TRBJ2-3, with a weak D call TRBD1 (5 bases). The CDR3 spans 13 residues. V was shortened by 0 bases and J by 10 bases, with 11 bases between the two germline ends. Per germline, CDR1 SGHTA and CDR2 FQGNSA.